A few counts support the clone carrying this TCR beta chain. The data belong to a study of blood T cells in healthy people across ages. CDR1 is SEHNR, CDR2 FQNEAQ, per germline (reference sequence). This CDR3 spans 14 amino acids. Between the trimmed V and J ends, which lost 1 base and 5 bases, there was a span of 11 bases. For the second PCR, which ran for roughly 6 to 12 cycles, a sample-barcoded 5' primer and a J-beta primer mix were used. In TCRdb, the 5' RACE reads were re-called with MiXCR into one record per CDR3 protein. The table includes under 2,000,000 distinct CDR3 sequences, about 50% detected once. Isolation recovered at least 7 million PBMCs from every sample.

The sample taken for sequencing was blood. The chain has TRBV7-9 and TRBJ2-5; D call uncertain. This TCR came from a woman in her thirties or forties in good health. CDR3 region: CASSLGHLEETQYF. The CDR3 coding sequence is TGTGCCAGCAGCTTAGGACATCTAGAGGAGACCCAGTACTTC. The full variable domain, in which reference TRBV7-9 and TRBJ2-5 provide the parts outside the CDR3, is DTGVSQNPRHKITKRGQNVTFRCDPISEHNRLYWYRQTLGQGPEFLTYFQNEAQLEKSRLLSDRFSAERPKGSFSTLEIQRTEQGDSAMYLCASSLGHLEETQYFGPGTRLLVL.